This entry is about one T cell receptor beta chain. The entry originates in a study of blood T cell repertoires in COVID-19. Study information: T cells, B-cell-depleted T cells, or PBMCs supplied cDNA or gDNA.

In the authors' methods: Researchers report that nucleated cell counts were estimated from reference gene primer amplification. Sequenced by immunoSEQ multiplex PCR; TCRdb stores in-frame clones only, minus some. V and J calls plus clone size are reproduced from that table; the DNA served to infer D and trimming. The sample includes approximately 230,000 clones, approximately 83% of them seen just once. Deletions cut 8 bases from V and 0 bases from J, with 11 bases between. This CDR3 has 13 amino acids. Per the germline V gene, CDR1 is SQVTM and CDR2 is ANQGSEA. Material: peripheral blood. The receptor comes from a man older than 75 with acute or convalescent COVID-19. This rearrangement joins TRBV29-1 to TRBJ2-1, with D perhaps TRBD2 (5 bases). The CDR3 region has the DNA TGCAGCATCAGAGAGGGCTCCTACAATGAGCAGTTCTTC. Its translation: CSIREGSYNEQFF.